Below are 7 T cell receptor beta chains sequenced from a single sample in a study of regulatory T cells in long-lasting Graves disease. Time point noted: newly diagnosed GD, antithyroid drugs for less than 3 months. Following extraction of RNA from PBMCs, that RNA was used to make the TCR library. Arm-PCR of CDR3 regions with iRepertoire HTBI primers generated TCR beta libraries. TCRdb reprocessed the multiplex PCR reads via MiXCR and lists one record per CDR3 protein. The sample has 350,000 to 500,000 distinct CDR3 sequences; 16% are singletons. The same data also went into a second study, on T cells in Graves' hyperthyroidism and ophthalmopathy.

The sequences come from peripheral blood mononuclear cells (PBMCs), collected at new diagnosis, from a patient treated with antithyroid drugs. Source of these receptors: a woman between 18 and 29 years old with Graves disease.

In this sample, this clonotype turned up a few times. This rearrangement joins TRBV3-1 to TRBJ2-1, with 11 bases aligning to TRBD2. V lost 0 bases to trimming and J lost 9 bases; unmatched junction nucleotides: 16. The length of the CDR3 is 19 residues. The germline CDR1 and CDR2 sequences are LGHDT and YNNKEL (reference sequence). Written as DNA, the CDR3 is TGTGCCAGCAGCCAAGAGTTACTAGCGGGAGCCCCCGCGAGGGGTGAGCAGTTCTTC. It is translated as CASSQELLAGAPARGEQFF.

CDR3 nucleotides: TGTGCCAGCAGTCACTTAGGGGCAGGCACCCTCTCTGGGGCCAACGTCCTGACTTTC. It codes for CASSHLGAGTLSGANVLTF. V gene TRBV12-3 or TRBV12-4 combines with J gene TRBJ2-6, with D possibly TRBD1 on 5 matching bases. The CDR3 contains 19 residues. Trimming removed 5 bases from V and 0 bases from J, with 20 bases in between.

This clonotype was observed a handful of times. The CDR3 reads CASSGWGAGGSNQPQHF. The CDR3 nucleotides are TGTGCCAGCAGCGGGTGGGGGGCCGGGGGGAGCAATCAGCCCCAGCATTTT. The chain couples TRBV5-6 to TRBJ1-5; the D gene is possibly TRBD1 (6 bases). Trimming removed 4 bases at V and 1 base at J, with 18 bases between. In germline, CDR1 is SGHDT, CDR2 YYEEEE. The CDR3 is 17 residues long.

J is TRBJ2-5 and V is TRBV29-1; 7 bases line up with TRBD2. Germline V lookup: CDR1 SQVTM, CDR2 ANQGSEA. The trim removed 4 bases at V and 9 bases at J, leaving 11 bases unmatched. The CDR3 length is 13 residues. CDR3 protein: CSVVLGGSPSQYF. The CDR3 coding sequence is TGCAGCGTTGTTCTAGGCGGGAGTCCGTCCCAGTACTTC.

This clonotype has a count of ten or more. The rearrangement links TRBV29-1 to TRBJ2-1, with 7 positions matching TRBD2. Trimming removed 6 bases from V and 7 bases from J; junction bases left unmatched: 12. CDR1 SQVTM and CDR2 ANQGSEA come from the germline V gene. CDR3 size: 14 residues. The CDR3 nucleotides are TGCAGCGTCTCGCCCGCGGGAGTAGGTAATGAGCAGTTCTTC. Its protein is CSVSPAGVGNEQFF.

This clonotype came up many times. The rearrangement links TRBV12-3 or TRBV12-4 to TRBJ2-5, with no clear D. The CDR3 sequence is 14 residues long. The V and J ends lost 4 bases and 4 bases respectively, with 13 bases between them. As DNA, the CDR3 is TGTGCCAGCAGTTCTGACCCCTCAGGAGAGACCCAGTACTTC. It yields the protein CASSSDPSGETQYF.

This chain links TRBV19 with TRBJ2-1; D is possibly TRBD1 or TRBD2 (5 bases each). V was cut by 6 bases and J by 6 bases, with 18 bases left in between. CDR1 LNHDA and CDR2 SQIVND come from the germline V gene (reference sequence). This CDR3 spans 15 amino acids. CDR3 sequence: CASRPRGSLFNEQFF. The CDR3 DNA is TGTGCCAGTAGACCGAGGGGCAGTCTATTCAATGAGCAGTTCTTC.